Below are 8 T cell receptor beta chains sequenced from a single sample in a study of blood T cell repertoires in COVID-19. Assay: immunoSEQ multiplex PCR; the TCRdb copy retains only in-frame clones and omits some. The data show about 230,000 clones, with over 80% seen just once and 27% held by the top ten. The material sequenced was peripheral blood. The source of these receptors is a man aged 35 to 55 with acute or convalescent COVID-19.

The chain employs TRBV5-6 and TRBJ2-1; 9 bases are shared with TRBD2. After removal of 4 bases from V and 10 bases from J, the junction contained 15 bases not matched to a gene. This CDR3 comprises 16 residues. CDR1 and CDR2 from the germline V gene are SGHDT and YYEEEE. Written as DNA, the CDR3 is TGTGCCAGCAGCGTCCGACTAGCGGAGATTACAATAGAGCAGTTCTTC. This codes for CASSVRLAEITIEQFF.

The chain joins TRBV6-5 to TRBJ1-2; TRBD1 aligns across 7 bases. With 9 bases clipped from V and 9 bases from J, the junction kept 7 bases outside the gene matches. Germline V gene data show CDR1 as MNHEY and CDR2 as SVGAGI. There are 11 residues in the CDR3. The CDR3 DNA reads as TGTGCCAGTGGGACAGCTCGGAGCTACACCTTC. Protein product: CASGTARSYTF.

The chain uses TRBV6-5 and TRBJ2-4; D may be TRBD1 (6 bases). V dropped 6 bases and J dropped 6 bases, with 15 bases sitting between them. The CDR3 covers 14 residues. Germline-derived CDR1 and CDR2 are MNHEY and SVGAGI. The CDR3 here is CASSKTGSGNIQYF. CDR3 nucleotide sequence: TGTGCCAGCAGCAAAACAGGGTCTGGAAACATTCAGTACTTC.

The chain carries TRBV7-9 and TRBJ2-1; possibly TRBD2 for D (5 bases). CDR1 is SEHNR, CDR2 FQNEAQ, per germline (reference sequence). The CDR3 runs to 12 residues. V lost 5 bases, J lost 10 bases, and 12 bases lay in between. The CDR3 here is CASSRSGYEQFF. In DNA, the CDR3 is TGTGCCAGCAGCCGTTCGGGGTACGAGCAGTTCTTC.

V is TRBV6-1 and J is TRBJ1-5; D is possibly TRBD1 (5 bases). The germline V and J ends were trimmed by 3 bases and 5 bases, with 11 bases remaining between them. The CDR3 spans 14 residues. Germline CDR1 MNHNS, CDR2 SASEGT. CDR3 DNA sequence: TGTGCCAGCAGTGAGGCAGGGCATTATCAGCCCCAGCATTTT. Protein product: CASSEAGHYQPQHF.

The rearrangement links TRBV6-2 or TRBV6-3 to TRBJ1-2, with D unclear. The V gene lost 2 bases and the J gene lost 8 bases, with 9 bases spanning the gap. Germline CDR1 MNHEY, CDR2 SVGEGT. CDR3 size: 12 residues. CDR3 loop: CASSYEGWGYTF. DNA of the CDR3: TGTGCCAGCAGTTACGAGGGCTGGGGCTACACCTTC.

This sequence joins TRBV9 and TRBJ2-2; the match to TRBD2 covers 11 bases. Germline V lookup: CDR1 SGDLS, CDR2 YYNGEE. With V trimmed by 3 bases and J by 8 bases, 9 bases remained unmatched. This CDR3 comprises 16 residues. CDR3 in DNA: TGTGCCAGCAGCGCTACGACTAGCGGGAATATGGGGGAGCTGTTTTTT. This gives the protein CASSATTSGNMGELFF.

The chain joins TRBV19 to TRBJ1-6, with TRBD1 identical over 8 bases. Germline CDR1 reads LNHDA; CDR2 reads SQIVND (reference sequence). The CDR3 is 14 amino acids. Trimming removed 5 bases from V and 14 bases from J; junction bases left unmatched: 11. The CDR3 DNA reads TGTGCCAGTAGTGAGGGGGCAGGGGGCGCGACCCTCCACTTT. It yields the protein CASSEGAGGATLHF.